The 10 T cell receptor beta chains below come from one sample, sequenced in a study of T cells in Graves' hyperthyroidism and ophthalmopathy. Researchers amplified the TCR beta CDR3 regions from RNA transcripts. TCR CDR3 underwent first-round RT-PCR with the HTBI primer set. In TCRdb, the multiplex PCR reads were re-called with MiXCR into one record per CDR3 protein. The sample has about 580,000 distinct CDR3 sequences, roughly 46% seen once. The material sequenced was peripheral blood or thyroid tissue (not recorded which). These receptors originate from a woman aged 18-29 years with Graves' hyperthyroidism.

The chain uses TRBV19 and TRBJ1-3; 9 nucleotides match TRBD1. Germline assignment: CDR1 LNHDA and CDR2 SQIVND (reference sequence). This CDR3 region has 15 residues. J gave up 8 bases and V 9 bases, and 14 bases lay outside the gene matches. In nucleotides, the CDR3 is TGTGCCAGCCGGGACAGGGCATACTATGGCTACACCATATATTTT. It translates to CASRDRAYYGYTIYF.

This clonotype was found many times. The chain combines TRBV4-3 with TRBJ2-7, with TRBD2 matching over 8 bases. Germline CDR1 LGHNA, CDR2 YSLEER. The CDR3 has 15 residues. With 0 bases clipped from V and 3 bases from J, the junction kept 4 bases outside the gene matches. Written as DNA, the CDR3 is TGCGCCAGCAGCCAAGAGGTCCTAGCGGGCTACGAGCAGTACTTC. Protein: CASSQEVLAGYEQYF.

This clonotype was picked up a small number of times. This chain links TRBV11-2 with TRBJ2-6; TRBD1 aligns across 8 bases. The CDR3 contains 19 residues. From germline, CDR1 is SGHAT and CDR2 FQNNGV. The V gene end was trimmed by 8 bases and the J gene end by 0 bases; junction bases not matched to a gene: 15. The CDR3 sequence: CASRLPWDRLDSGANVLTF. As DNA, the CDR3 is TGTGCCAGCCGCCTCCCCTGGGACAGGCTTGACTCTGGGGCCAACGTCCTGACTTTC.

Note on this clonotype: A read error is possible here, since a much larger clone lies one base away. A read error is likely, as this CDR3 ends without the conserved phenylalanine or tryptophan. CDR3 in DNA: TGTGCCAGCAGCGCCGGACTAGCGGGAGGTTCCCCTGCCTACGAGCAGTACCTC. Translated, it gives CASSAGLAGGSPAYEQYL. The chain links TRBV5-4 to TRBJ2-7, with 14 bases that match TRBD2. Germline CDR1 SGHNT, CDR2 YYREEE (reference sequence). V was clipped by 4 bases and J by 2 bases; unmatched bases: 11. The CDR3 extends over 18 amino acids.

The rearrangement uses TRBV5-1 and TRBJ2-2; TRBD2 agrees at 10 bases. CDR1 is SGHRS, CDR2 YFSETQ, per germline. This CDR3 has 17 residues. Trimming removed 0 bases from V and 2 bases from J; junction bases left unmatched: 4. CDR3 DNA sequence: TGCGCCAGCAGCTTGGCTAGCGGGAGTGGTAACACCGGGGAGCTGTTTTTT. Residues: CASSLASGSGNTGELFF.

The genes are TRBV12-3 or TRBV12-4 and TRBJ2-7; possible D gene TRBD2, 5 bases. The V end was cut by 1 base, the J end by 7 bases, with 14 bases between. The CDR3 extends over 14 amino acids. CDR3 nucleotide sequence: TGTGCCAGCAGTTTAGAGCTTGGGAGTCCGGAGCAGTACTTC. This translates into CASSLELGSPEQYF.

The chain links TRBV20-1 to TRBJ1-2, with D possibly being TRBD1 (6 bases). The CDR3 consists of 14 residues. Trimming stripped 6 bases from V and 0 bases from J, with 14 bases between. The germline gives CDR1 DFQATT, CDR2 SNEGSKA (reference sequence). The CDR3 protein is CSASGQNTNYGYTF. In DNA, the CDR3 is TGCAGTGCCTCCGGACAGAACACTAACTATGGCTACACCTTC.

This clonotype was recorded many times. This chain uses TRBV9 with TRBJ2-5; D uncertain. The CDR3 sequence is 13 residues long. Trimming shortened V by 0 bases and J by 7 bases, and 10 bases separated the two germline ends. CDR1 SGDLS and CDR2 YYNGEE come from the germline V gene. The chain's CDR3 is CASSVVERGTQYF. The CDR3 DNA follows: TGTGCCAGCAGCGTAGTGGAGAGAGGGACCCAGTACTTC.

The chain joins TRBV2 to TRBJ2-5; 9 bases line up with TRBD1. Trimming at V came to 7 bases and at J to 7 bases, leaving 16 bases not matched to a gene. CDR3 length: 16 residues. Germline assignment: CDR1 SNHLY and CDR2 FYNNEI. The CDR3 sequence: CASISGGTGTWRTQYF. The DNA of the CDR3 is TGTGCCAGCATATCAGGCGGGACAGGGACGTGGAGGACCCAGTACTTC.

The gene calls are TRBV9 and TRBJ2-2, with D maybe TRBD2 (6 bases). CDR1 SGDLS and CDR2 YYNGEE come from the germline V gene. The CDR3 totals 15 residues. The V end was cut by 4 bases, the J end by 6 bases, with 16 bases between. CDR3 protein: CASSPQGRSAGELFF. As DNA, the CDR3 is TGTGCCAGCAGCCCGCAAGGGAGGTCAGCCGGGGAGCTGTTTTTT. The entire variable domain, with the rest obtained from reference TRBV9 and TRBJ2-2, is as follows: DSGVTQTPKHLITATGQRVTLRCSPRSGDLSVYWYQQSLDQGLQFLIQYYNGEERAKGNILERFSAQQFPDLHSELNLSSLELGDSALYFCASSPQGRSAGELFFGEGSRLTVL.